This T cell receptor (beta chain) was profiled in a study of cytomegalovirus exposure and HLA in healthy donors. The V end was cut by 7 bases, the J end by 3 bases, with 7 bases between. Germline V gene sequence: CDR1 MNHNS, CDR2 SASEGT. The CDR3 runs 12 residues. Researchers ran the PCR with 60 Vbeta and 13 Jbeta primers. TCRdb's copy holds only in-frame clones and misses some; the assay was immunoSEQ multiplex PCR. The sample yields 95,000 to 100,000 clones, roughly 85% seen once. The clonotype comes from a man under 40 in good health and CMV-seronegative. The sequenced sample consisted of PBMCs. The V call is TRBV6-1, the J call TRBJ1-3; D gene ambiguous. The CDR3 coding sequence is TGTGCCAGCAAGCCCGTTGGAAACACCATATATTTT. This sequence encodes CASKPVGNTIYF.